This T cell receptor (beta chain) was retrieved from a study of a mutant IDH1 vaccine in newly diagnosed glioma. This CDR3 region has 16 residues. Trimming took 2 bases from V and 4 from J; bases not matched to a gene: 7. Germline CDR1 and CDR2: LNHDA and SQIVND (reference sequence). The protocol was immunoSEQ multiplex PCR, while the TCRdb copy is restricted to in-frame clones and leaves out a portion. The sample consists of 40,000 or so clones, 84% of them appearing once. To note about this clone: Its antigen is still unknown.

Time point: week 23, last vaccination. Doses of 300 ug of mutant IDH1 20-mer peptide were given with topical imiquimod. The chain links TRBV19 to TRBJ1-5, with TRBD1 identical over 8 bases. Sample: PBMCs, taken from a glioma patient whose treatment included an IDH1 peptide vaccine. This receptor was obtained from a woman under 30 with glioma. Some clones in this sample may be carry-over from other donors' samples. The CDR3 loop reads CASSIQGASRNQPQHF. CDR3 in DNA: TGTGCCAGTAGTATACAGGGGGCCTCAAGGAATCAGCCCCAGCATTTT.